The 5 T cell receptor beta chains presented below share a single source sample, sequenced in a study of T-cell memory formation after mild COVID-19. Via MiXCR, TCRdb re-called the 5' RACE reads, giving one row per CDR3 protein. The repertoire consists of 400,000 to 500,000 distinct CDR3 sequences, with about 19% occurring once and the leading ten covering about 8.1%. The sample consisted of PBMCs or a T cell subset sorted from them (not recorded which). The source of these receptors is an adult woman who had mild COVID-19 (a few samples of this study predate the infection). Cell type and time point are not known.

The rearrangement uses TRBV10-3 and TRBJ1-3; D is possibly TRBD1 (6 bases). CDR1 and CDR2 (germline): ENHRY, SYGVKD. Trimming shortened V by 6 bases and J by 1 base, and 13 bases separated the two germline ends. The CDR3 has 15 amino acids. This CDR3 reads CAIRGAISSGNTIYF. The CDR3 DNA reads as TGTGCCATCAGGGGGGCTATTTCATCTGGAAACACCATATATTTT.

The chain employs TRBV6-5 and TRBJ2-3, with 9 bases identical to TRBD2. The CDR3 contains 14 residues. The trim removed 6 bases at V and 6 bases at J, leaving 7 bases unmatched. Germline V lookup: CDR1 MNHEY, CDR2 SVGAGI. CDR3 protein: CASRTGLAGDTQYF. The CDR3 DNA is TGTGCCAGCAGAACGGGACTAGCCGGTGATACGCAGTATTTT.

The chain joins TRBV27 to TRBJ1-1, with 8 bases that match TRBD1. V was pared by 5 bases and J by 1 base, with 6 bases of the junction left unmatched. The CDR3 is 15 amino acids. Germline V lookup: CDR1 MNHEY, CDR2 SMNVEV (reference sequence). CDR3 sequence (DNA): TGTGCCAGCAGTGTTCAGGGGGCTGGGAACACTGAAGCTTTCTTT. Translating gives CASSVQGAGNTEAFF.

This chain links TRBV24-1 with TRBJ2-5, with 12 bases aligning to TRBD2. The CDR3 is 17 residues long. V lost 5 bases and J lost 0; bases outside the gene matches: 6. The germline V gene has CDR1 KGHDR and CDR2 SFDVKD. The CDR3 bases are TGTGCCACCAGTGTCAGCGGGACTAGCGGGTACCAAGAGACCCAGTACTTC. Translated: CATSVSGTSGYQETQYF.

The chain joins TRBV12-3 or TRBV12-4 to TRBJ1-1; D perhaps matches TRBD1 (6 bases). The CDR3 extends over 15 amino acids. Trimming cost V 4 bases and J 5 bases, with 17 bases left between them. The CDR3 here is CASSYPPGQATEAFF. For the CDR3, the DNA is TGTGCCAGCAGTTACCCACCGGGACAAGCAACTGAAGCTTTCTTT.